This passage covers 21 T cell receptor beta chains from one sample sequenced in a study of T cell responses to AZD1222 COVID-19 vaccine. The assay was immunoSEQ multiplex PCR, and TCRdb's table has in-frame clones only and misses some. The sample yields about 110,000 clones, roughly 90% seen once. The starting material was peripheral blood, obtained on day 0 of AZD1222 vaccination. Source of these receptors: an adult in good health.

The chain couples TRBV30 to TRBJ1-3, with a weak D call TRBD1 (6 bases). The CDR3 spans 15 residues. Trimming removed 0 bases from V and 0 bases from J, with 9 bases in between. From germline, CDR1 is GTSNPN and CDR2 SVGIG (reference sequence). In nucleotides, the CDR3 is TGTGCCTGGAGTGTACAGGGCCCCTCTGGAAACACCATATATTTT. Translation gives CAWSVQGPSGNTIYF.

The chain is built from TRBV15 and TRBJ2-7, with TRBD1 as a possible D gene (6 bases). The CDR3 loop spans 13 amino acids. V was pared by 2 bases and J by 2 bases, with 7 bases between. Germline-derived CDR1 and CDR2 are LNHNV and YYDKDF (reference sequence). CDR3 bases: TGTGCCACCAGCAGAAACAGGGCCTACGAGCAGTACTTC. The encoded protein is CATSRNRAYEQYF.

This CDR3 is CASSSSRGAFYGYTF. The CDR3 DNA reads as TGTGCCAGCAGCTCGTCTCGGGGGGCCTTCTATGGCTACACCTTC. The V call is TRBV7-9, the J call TRBJ1-2; tentatively, D is TRBD1 (6 bases). The CDR3 contains 15 residues. The ends were cut back, 4 bases at V and 4 bases at J, with 16 bases in the middle. Germline CDR1 and CDR2: SEHNR and FQNEAQ (reference sequence).

The V call is TRBV3-1 (or the pseudogene TRBV3-2), the J call TRBJ1-2; D may be TRBD1 (6 bases). Germline V gives CDR1 LGHDT, CDR2 YNNKEL (reference sequence). The CDR3 is made up of 15 amino acids. Trimming pared 6 bases from V and 3 bases from J, leaving 17 bases between. CDR3 nucleotides: TGTGCCAGCAGTCGATACCAGGGGTTGGACTATGGCTACACCTTC. It specifies CASSRYQGLDYGYTF.

The rearrangement links TRBV28 to TRBJ2-7; 9 positions match TRBD1. From germline, CDR1 is MDHEN and CDR2 SYDVKM. CDR3 length equals 14 residues. V shed 8 bases and J 1 base; nucleotides not matched to a gene: 6. The CDR3 sequence: CASATGGHSYEQYF. In DNA, the CDR3 is TGTGCCAGCGCAACAGGGGGCCATTCCTACGAGCAGTACTTC. Together with reference TRBV28 and TRBJ2-7, the CDR3 gives the full variable domain: DVKVTQSSRYLVKRTGEKVFLECVQDMDHENMFWYRQDPGLGLRLIYFSYDVKMKEKGDIPEGYSVSREKKERFSLILESASTNQTSMYLCASATGGHSYEQYFGPGTRLTVT.

The chain joins TRBV11-2 to TRBJ2-3, with 11 bases fitting TRBD1. The CDR3 extends over 17 amino acids. Germline CDR1 and CDR2: SGHAT and FQNNGV. V lost 9 bases, J lost 4 bases, and 15 bases stayed unmatched. The CDR3, as DNA: TGTGCCAGTAAGGGACAGGGGGTCTTCCTCAAGGCAGATACGCAGTATTTT. It specifies CASKGQGVFLKADTQYF.

The chain's CDR3 is CASSIPLTGDDGYTF. DNA for the CDR3: TGTGCCAGTAGTATCCCCCTGACAGGGGATGATGGCTACACCTTC. The chain couples TRBV19 to TRBJ1-2, with 8 bases lining up with TRBD1. V shed 3 bases and J 6 bases; nucleotides not matched to a gene: 9. The CDR3 has 15 amino acids. Germline assignment: CDR1 LNHDA and CDR2 SQIVND (reference sequence).

This chain connects TRBV7-2 to TRBJ2-7; D possibly uses TRBD1 or TRBD2 (5 bases each). CDR1 is SGHTA, CDR2 FQGNSA, per germline. Between the trimmed V and J ends, which lost 5 bases and 3 bases, there was a span of 11 bases. There are 13 residues in the CDR3. The CDR3 nucleotides read TGTGCCAGCAGCCTTGGGGGAAACTACGAGCAGTACTTC. Translation gives CASSLGGNYEQYF.

V usage is TRBV19 and J usage is TRBJ1-2; D is undetermined. Trimming removed 2 bases from V and 4 bases from J, with 5 bases in between. The CDR3 has 12 amino acids. Per the germline V gene, CDR1 is LNHDA and CDR2 is SQIVND (reference sequence). CDR3 bases: TGTGCCAGTAGTATATCTGGCTATGGCTACACCTTC. Translated, it gives CASSISGYGYTF.

The rearrangement links TRBV21-1 to TRBJ1-5; TRBD1 is the table's D call, not checked against the DNA. TRBV21-1 is shown as a pseudogene. This CDR3 comprises 12 residues. The CDR3 loop is CASMGNDQPQHF. In nucleotides, the CDR3 is TGTGCCAGTATGGGCAATGATCAGCCCCAGCATTTT.

This clone was counted once. The chain links TRBV5-4 to TRBJ1-1; 7 nucleotides match TRBD1. CDR1 SGHNT and CDR2 YYREEE come from the germline V gene (reference sequence). J gave up 9 bases and V 5 bases, and 4 bases lay outside the gene matches. This CDR3 comprises 11 residues. The CDR3 region has the DNA TGTGCCAGCAGAATACAGGGGAAAGCTTTCTTT. Its translation: CASRIQGKAFF.

This clone has more than one count but fewer than ten. This rearrangement joins TRBV7-9 to TRBJ2-3; D may be TRBD1 or TRBD2 (7 bases each). This CDR3 has 18 residues. V shed 0 bases and J shed 5 bases, with 21 bases lying between them. Germline lookup yields CDR1 SEHNR and CDR2 FQNEAQ (reference sequence). The DNA of the CDR3 is TGTGCCAGCAGCTTAGCCCCGGGACAGCTAACGGGGGGAGATACGCAGTATTTT. Translation: CASSLAPGQLTGGDTQYF.

The chain links TRBV28 to TRBJ2-1, with 8 bases aligning to TRBD2. V shed 4 bases and J 0 bases; nucleotides not matched to a gene: 8. This CDR3 is 17 amino acids long. Germline-derived CDR1 and CDR2 are MDHEN and SYDVKM. CDR3 protein: CASSSPLAGSSYNEQFF. The DNA for the CDR3 is TGTGCCAGCAGTTCCCCTTTAGCGGGGAGCTCCTACAATGAGCAGTTCTTC.

The CDR3 loop reads CASSQESRAGANVLTF. CDR3 coding DNA: TGTGCCAGCAGCCAAGAGTCAAGGGCCGGGGCCAACGTCCTGACTTTC. The rearrangement joins TRBV3-1 (or the pseudogene TRBV3-2) to TRBJ2-6; D not certain. V lost 0 bases to trimming and J lost 4 bases, with 10 bases between them. Germline V gives CDR1 LGHDT, CDR2 YNNKEL (reference sequence). This CDR3 has 16 amino acids.

This chain links TRBV3-1 (or the pseudogene TRBV3-2) with TRBJ2-5, with TRBD2 matching 14 bases. The CDR3 sequence is 18 residues long. V lost 1 base and J lost 2; bases outside the gene matches: 6. Germline V gives CDR1 LGHDT, CDR2 YNNKEL (reference sequence). Here the CDR3 DNA reads TGTGCCAGCAGCCAAGGAGGGACTAGCGGGAGTTGGCAAGAGACCCAGTACTTC. Translating it yields CASSQGGTSGSWQETQYF.

The V gene is TRBV18, the J gene TRBJ2-5; a weak D match, TRBD1 (5 bases). Per germline, CDR1 KGHSH and CDR2 LQKENI. This CDR3 comprises 14 residues. V dropped 1 base and J dropped 4 bases, with 10 bases sitting between them. The chain's CDR3 is CASSPQGRGETQYF. The CDR3 DNA reads as TGTGCCAGCTCACCACAGGGGCGCGGAGAGACCCAGTACTTC.

The chain combines TRBV6-2 or TRBV6-3 with TRBJ1-3; possibly TRBD1 for D (5 bases). Per the germline V gene, CDR1 is MNHEY and CDR2 is SVGEGT. The CDR3 totals 15 residues. V was trimmed by 2 bases and J by 1 base, leaving 9 bases between them. CDR3 in DNA: TGTGCCAGCAGTTACCATGGGGCGTCTGGAAACACCATATATTTT. This codes for CASSYHGASGNTIYF.

V and J are TRBV7-2 and TRBJ2-2; possibly TRBD1 or TRBD2 for D (5 bases each). CDR1 is SGHTA and CDR2 is FQGNSA in the germline V gene. The CDR3 has 16 amino acids. Trimming took 1 base from V and 6 from J, leaving 15 bases between them. CDR3 DNA: TGTGCCAGCAGCTTAGGAGGGGTGGTGAGCGCCGGGGAGCTGTTTTTT. Residues: CASSLGGVVSAGELFF.

J is TRBJ1-3 and V is TRBV5-1; a possible D gene is TRBD1 (6 bases). Germline V gives CDR1 SGHRS, CDR2 YFSETQ. This CDR3 comprises 13 residues. The V and J ends lost 5 bases and 4 bases respectively, with 10 bases between them. CDR3 amino acids: CASRRDTGNTIYF. The CDR3, as DNA: TGCGCCAGCAGACGGGACACCGGAAACACCATATATTTT.

This chain uses TRBV27 with TRBJ1-2; weak D call: TRBD1 (6 bases). Germline CDR1 MNHEY, CDR2 SMNVEV (reference sequence). The CDR3 totals 17 residues. The V gene lost 11 bases and the J gene lost 3 bases, with 28 bases spanning the gap. The CDR3 here is CAQNLGAEGGVDYGYTF. The CDR3 bases are TGTGCCCAAAACCTTGGCGCCGAGGGGGGCGTTGACTATGGCTACACCTTC.

As concerns this clone: This specimen includes other DNA sequences encoding the same CDR3. V is TRBV6-2 or TRBV6-3 and J is TRBJ2-7; 10 bases align to TRBD2. In germline, CDR1 is MNHEY, CDR2 SVGEGT. The ends lost 5 bases at V and 0 bases at J; junction bases unmatched: 1. The CDR3 loop spans 14 amino acids. CDR3 loop: CASSRLAGSYEQYF. In DNA, the CDR3 is TGTGCCAGCAGTCGACTAGCGGGCTCCTACGAGCAGTACTTC.